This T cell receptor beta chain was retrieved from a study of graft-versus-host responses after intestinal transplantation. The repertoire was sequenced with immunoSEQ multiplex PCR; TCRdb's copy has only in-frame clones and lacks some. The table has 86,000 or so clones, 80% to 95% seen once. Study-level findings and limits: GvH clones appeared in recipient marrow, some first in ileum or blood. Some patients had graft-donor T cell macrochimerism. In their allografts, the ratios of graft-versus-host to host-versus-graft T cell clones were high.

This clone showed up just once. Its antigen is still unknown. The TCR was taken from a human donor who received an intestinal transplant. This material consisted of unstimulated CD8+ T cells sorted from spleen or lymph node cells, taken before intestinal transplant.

CDR3 sequence (DNA): TGTGCCTGGTCGCTGGACAGTGGCAATGAGCAGTTCTTC. This translates into CAWSLDSGNEQFF. The chain uses TRBV30 and TRBJ2-1; TRBD1 might be the D (6 bases). Germline values: CDR1 GTSNPN, CDR2 SVGIG (reference sequence). This CDR3 has 13 amino acids. The V end lost 5 bases, the J end lost 6 bases, and 14 bases lay between the germline ends.